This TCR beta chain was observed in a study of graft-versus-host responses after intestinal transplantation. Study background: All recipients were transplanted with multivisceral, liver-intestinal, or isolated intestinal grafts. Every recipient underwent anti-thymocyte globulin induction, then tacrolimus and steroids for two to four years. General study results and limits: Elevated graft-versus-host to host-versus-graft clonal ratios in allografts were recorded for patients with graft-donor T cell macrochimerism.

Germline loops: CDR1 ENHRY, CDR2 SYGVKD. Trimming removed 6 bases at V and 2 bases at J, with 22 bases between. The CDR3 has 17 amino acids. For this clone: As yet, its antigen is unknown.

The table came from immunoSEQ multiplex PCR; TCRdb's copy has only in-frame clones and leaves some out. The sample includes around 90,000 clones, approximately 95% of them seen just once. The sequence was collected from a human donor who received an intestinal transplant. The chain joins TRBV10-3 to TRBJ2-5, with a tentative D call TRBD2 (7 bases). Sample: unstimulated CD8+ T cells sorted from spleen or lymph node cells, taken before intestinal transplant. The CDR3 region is CAISGTSSGRFQETQYF. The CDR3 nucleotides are TGTGCCATCAGCGGGACATCTAGCGGAAGGTTTCAAGAGACCCAGTACTTC.